The sequence of this TCR beta chain was determined in a study of T cell responses to AZD1222 COVID-19 vaccine. Using immunoSEQ multiplex PCR, the repertoire was profiled, and TCRdb retains in-frame clones only, with some absent. This sample has approximately 180,000 clones; about 87% occur once, and the top ten carry 5% to 7%. From germline, CDR1 is LGHNT and CDR2 FRNRAP. V dropped 6 bases and J dropped 9; count of bases not matched to a gene: 13. The CDR3 runs to 15 residues. Findings and caveats of the study: Spike-wide vaccine-associated CD4 TCRs dominated at 160-218 and 743-854. Only a handful of AZD1222 recipients, roughly six in all, had baseline seropositivity. Reportedly, close to half of spike-specific TCRs are directed against unmutated variant regions.

On this clone: What it binds is not known.

This chain links TRBV12-5 with TRBJ2-1, with 8 bases identical to TRBD2. The clonotype comes from an adult in good health. Source: peripheral blood, taken on day 0 of AZD1222 vaccination. CDR3 nucleotides: TGTGCTAGTGGATCCGACGGGACTAGGACGCTTGAGCAGTTCTTC. It is translated as CASGSDGTRTLEQFF.